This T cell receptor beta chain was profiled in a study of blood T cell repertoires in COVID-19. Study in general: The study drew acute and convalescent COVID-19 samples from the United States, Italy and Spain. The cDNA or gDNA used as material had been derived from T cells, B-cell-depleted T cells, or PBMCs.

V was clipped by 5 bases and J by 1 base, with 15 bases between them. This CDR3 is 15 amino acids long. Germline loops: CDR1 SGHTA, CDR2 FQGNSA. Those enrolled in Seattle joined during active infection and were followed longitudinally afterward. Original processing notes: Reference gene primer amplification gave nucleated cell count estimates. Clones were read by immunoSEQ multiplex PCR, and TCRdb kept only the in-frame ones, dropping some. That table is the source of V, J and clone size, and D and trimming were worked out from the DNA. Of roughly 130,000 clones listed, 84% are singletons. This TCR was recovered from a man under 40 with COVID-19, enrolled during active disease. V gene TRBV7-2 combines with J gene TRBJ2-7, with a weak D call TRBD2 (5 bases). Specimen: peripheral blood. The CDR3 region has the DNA TGTGCCAGCAGCCCGAAGGACCGACTATCCTACGAGCAGTACTTC. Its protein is CASSPKDRLSYEQYF.